This T cell receptor beta chain appears in the sequencing data of a study of cytomegalovirus exposure and HLA in healthy donors (dated by TCRdb to 2016 to 2017). For context, the study as a whole: According to an earlier analysis of 587 of the donors, 150 million to 200 million T cells yielded some 120 million unique TCR beta sequences and 276 Gb of sequence data. Class I and class II HLA loci were covered by the typing at four-digit resolution. Every discovery cohort repertoire had been produced on one sequencing platform. Roughly 300 gigabases of sequencing data and roughly 80 million unique TCR sequences made up an early release that covered over 550 HLA-typed donors. Typing coverage differed by locus: A, B, C, DRB1 and DQB1 were typed in about 629-640 donors, DQA1 in 522, DPA1 in approximately 610, and DPB1 in about 450. Among 398 genotyped donors of the cohort, an average of 235,054 unique TCR beta nucleotide sequences were sequenced per donor, around 18% of them non-productive. Donor age, sex, ethnicity and CMV serostatus were compiled together with the repertoire data. Among the roughly 400 genotyped donors, under 90% belonged to the genetic ancestry cluster associated with self-reported Caucasian donors. A later analysis re-examined previously published TCR beta repertoires from hundreds of donors and added high-resolution HLA genotyping to investigate patterns of TCR occurrence. To predict cytomegalovirus infection status, the study brought together high-throughput TCR immunosequencing, statistical association of individual TCRs with disease status, and machine learning. Four to six DR-DQ haplotypes were handled as single units for association and clustering, since linkage in the cohort was strong. Genome-wide SNP genotypes for about three fifths of the 666 donors were used in a later genetic analysis, which treated that subset as a discovery cohort. A separate validation cohort of some 130 different subjects was used in addition to the roughly 620-subject first cohort. The study aimed to test whether cataloging public T cell receptors could reveal signatures of past pathogen exposure. Rather than using new phenotypic data, the later analysis identified candidate immune exposures from TCR beta sequences and from how often those sequences occurred across donors. In an earlier analysis of 550 to 700 of the donors, high-throughput TCR beta sequencing was used to judge whether each TCR beta V gene segment behaved as functional or pseudogenic. Using immunosequencing, the study profiled T cell repertoires from about 620 subjects and related those repertoires to cytomegalovirus serostatus.

Receptor amplification or capture employed the immunoSEQ multiplex PCR assay. For the multiplex PCR, a mixture combining 60 forward primers for TCR Vbeta segments and 13 reverse primers for TCR Jbeta segments was used. A multiplex PCR assay on genomic DNA amplified the CDR3 region of rearranged TCR beta genes. The amplified TCR beta libraries were sequenced on the Illumina HiSeq System as 87-base-pair reads. Turning to the authors' computational methods: In a later analysis, 70 million to 95 million unique TCR beta chains were counted across the 650 to 750 repertoires, and some 10 million of these chains were shared by at least two donors. Raw reads were error-corrected and collapsed into unique sequences with a nearest-neighbor algorithm that merged closely related sequences to remove PCR and sequencing errors. To assign V, D and J gene segments, CDR3 sequences were aligned to IMGT reference sequences. For a sequence to be retained, a match of at least six nucleotides was required to both a V gene segment and a J gene segment. A rearrangement counted as productive if the CDR3 had no stop codons and remained in frame with V and J, and every other rearrangement counted as non-productive. CDR3 was defined by IMGT convention, running from the second conserved V-encoded cysteine to the conserved J-encoded phenylalanine. Sequences without an unambiguous match to a single V gene segment were excluded from the earlier analysis of 587 of the donors. In an earlier analysis of more than 500 of the donors, a V segment was called functional when productive rearrangements were above 56.7%, and segregating when the standard deviation between donors exceeded 5%. A statistical classification framework was built to diagnose cytomegalovirus status from the catalog of TCR beta chain sequences. In a later analysis, V and J genes were assigned by comparing TCR nucleotide sequences against IMGT/GENE-DB human TR gene sequences. In a later analysis, CDR3 sequences and most-parsimonious VDJ recombination scenarios were assigned using the TCRdist pipeline. In a later analysis, each TCR beta chain was defined by its CDR3 amino acid sequence together with its V-gene family, and reads lacking a unique V-gene family were excluded. To address suspected cross-contamination and a sequencing artifact, a later analysis removed 592 highly shared, low-generation-probability nucleotide sequences. In a later analysis, a clonal expansion index for each public chain was calculated from normalized within-repertoire ranks of inferred template counts. Generation probabilities in a later analysis came from a VDJ recombination model fitted to out-of-frame rearrangements, and those results were checked against IGoR. A later analysis scored TCR-TCR, TCR-HLA and TCR-CMV co-occurrence with hypergeometric tests, applying a repertoire-size bias correction to TCR pairs. In a later analysis, false discovery rates were estimated by permuting HLA or CMV assignments 20 times. In a later analysis, co-occurring TCRs were grouped with DBSCAN, and TCRdist sequence similarity was added when clustering was performed within HLA-allele-positive subsets. For co-occurrence clustering, repertoires with fewer than 30,000 or more than 120,000 public chains were excluded, along with a handful of repertoires with anomalous nucleotide sharing. TCRdb obtained this table from immuneACCESS and retained in-frame rearrangements with V and J assigned. These tables miss some clones; where compared with another copy, unresolved V genes account for less than half of the shortfall, and the remainder is unexplained. That table supplies the V and J calls and clone size; D and trimming were determined from the DNA. This sample is represented by roughly 84,000 clones; under 80% of them were singletons. Over 10% of the sample is taken by the ten largest.

Note on this clone: This receptor's antigen is unknown. No qualities accompany the bases; no much larger clone lies one base away.

The cohort consisted of more than 650 healthy bone marrow donors. All cohort members were sampled while nominally healthy, although unrecorded immune exposures were likely present. Of the 690 or so cohort members, 250 to 300 had positive CMV serostatus and about 360 had negative CMV serostatus, and CMV serostatus was not recorded for the donor. A peripheral blood sample was collected from each donor, and TCR beta sequencing was performed on peripheral blood mononuclear cells. The Qiagen DNeasy Blood Extraction Kit was used to extract genomic DNA from the blood cell samples. General findings and caveats noted by the study authors: In a later analysis, TCR association rates were found to vary across HLA loci, with the most associated TCRs seen for DRB1 alleles and the fewest for HLA-C alleles. Linkage disequilibrium might explain the correlated functional status among segregating V segments, but an unknown experimental factor could not be ruled out. In this cohort, only TCR beta chains were sequenced, and detectable features were limited by the absence of alpha or paired-chain data. Cytomegalovirus status was reported to be diagnosed by the classifier with high specificity and sensitivity in both the original and validation cohorts. Across donors, most TCR sequences were observed very rarely, whereas some public TCRs were present in many individuals. Because HLA typing was missing for some donors at each locus, association tests included only the typed subset. A later genetic analysis associated a missense DCLRE1C variant with V-gene and J-gene trimming of TCR beta chains, and an independent cohort replicated the association. Strong co-occurrence of HLA alleles, especially DR and DQ, made assigning TCR associations to individual alleles difficult. Roughly uniform sequencing depth across donors was assumed in presence/absence analyses, although this assumption may not hold. The sequencing pipeline was judged likely to have produced a cluster of highly shared sequence variants as a technical artifact. In vitro tests confirmed that a few of the cytomegalovirus-associated TCR beta chains recognize cytomegalovirus antigens. The only immune exposure information available for the cohort was CMV serostatus. According to a later analysis, parvovirus B19, influenza, CMV and Epstein-Barr virus appeared linked to several top co-occurrence clusters. An earlier analysis of some 560 of the donors showed that most TCR beta V segments appeared in productive rearrangements either about 87% or about 30% of the time, which broadly matched IMGT annotations. A later genetic analysis reported fewer N-insertions in productive TCRs among donors in an Asian-associated ancestry cluster than the roughly 700-donor mean. The study gave a list of some 150 TCR beta chains associated with cytomegalovirus. The authors suggested that the approach could potentially be generalized to other disease states and immunological phenotypes. Because the 87-base-pair reads could not distinguish some IMGT-functional V segments, including TRBV6-2 and TRBV6-3, those segments were excluded. According to a later analysis, most CMV-associated TCR beta chains appeared to be HLA-restricted, and the HLA associations seemed to be driven largely by CMV exposure. In a later analysis, HLA-associated TCR beta chains showed more clonal expansion and lower generation probabilities than non-associated chains that were equally common. A further reported finding was that TCR beta sequences accurately predicted the HLA-A and HLA-B alleles for most subjects in the first cohort. Because counts were too low, about 18 rarely observed V segments, including chromosome 9 orphons, were excluded from the earlier analysis of some 540 of the donors. In a later analysis, 15,000 to 20,000 TCR beta sequences were associated with specific HLA alleles at a false discovery rate of 0.05.

After removal of 5 bases from V and 0 bases from J, the junction retains 7 bases not matched to a gene. CDR1 and CDR2, looked up from the germline V gene, are SGHAT and FQNNGV. Measured from the cysteine to the phenylalanine, the CDR3 is 17 residues long. The DNA shown is the 51-base CDR3, in frame from base 1. The rearrangement combines TRBV11-2 with TRBJ2-2; 9 central nucleotides agree with TRBD2. Sequenced: PBMCs. The sequence derives from a human donor in good health. Here is the DNA: TGTGCCAGCAGCCATAGCGGGGGCGCTTCGAACACCGGGGAGCTGTTTTTT. This gives the protein CASSHSGGASNTGELFF.